This T cell receptor beta chain stems from a study of blood T cell repertoires in COVID-19 (TCRdb year 2020). Notes on the research overall: Samples from collaborators originated in the United States, Italy and Spain and spanned both the acute and convalescent phases of COVID-19. The material from the prospective study consisted of cDNA or gDNA derived from T cells, B-cell-depleted T cells, or PBMCs. Subjects who had been exposed to COVID-19, were actively infected with it, or had recovered from it provided the deeply sampled blood TCRbeta repertoires that made up the dataset. The repertoires were released in a freely available public database meant as a resource for research on the immune response to SARS-CoV-2. The samples were drawn from the first 160 participants of the ongoing ImmuneRACE study and from roughly 1,300 subjects provided by 6 global collaborators. The sample metadata nearly always contained a de-identified subject ID, COVID-19 status, age in years and sex. Where available, HLA class I and class II types were taken from metadata supplied by the sample provider and were not determined by assay-based typing. Study-wide conclusions, independent of this receptor: The quantity of clinical and demographic metadata differed by source and by participant and was supplied without curation.

TCRbeta CDR3 regions were amplified from genomic DNA using the immunoSEQ Assay, a bias-controlled multiplex PCR. Per the source publication's procedure: Within the assay, amplification of reference gene primers was used to estimate how many nucleated cells each sample contained. To quantify the absolute abundance of each unique TCRbeta CDR3 rearrangement, sequence reads were collapsed and filtered. Productive Simpson clonality was computed per sample as the square root of Simpson's diversity index over productive rearrangements. In its TCRdb copy, this immuneACCESS table keeps in-frame sequences only and misses some clones. Where compared with another copy, unresolved V genes explain less than half of these, and the others have no known cause. V, J and clone size derive from that table, while D and trimming were established from the DNA sequence. The sample includes 35,000 to 40,000 clones, with about nine tenths observed a single time. The top ten constitute around an eighth of the sample.

About this clone: No antigen is known for it. Base qualities were left out, and no much larger clone turns up one base away.

Collaborating institutions collected whole blood in K2EDTA tubes following their own protocols. Collaborator samples were shipped for TCRbeta analysis as frozen whole blood, isolated PBMCs, or DNA extracted from either sample type. From V the trimming removes 4 bases and from J it removes 3 bases, while the gene matches leave 7 bases of the junction unaccounted for. Reading from cysteine to phenylalanine, the CDR3 counts 16 amino acids. The entry retains the CDR3 DNA only, 48 bases that are in frame from base 1. Per the germline V gene (reference sequence), SGHKS is the CDR1 and YYEKEE is the CDR2. The chain couples TRBV5-5 to TRBJ2-7; TRBD2 fits 13 bases in the junction. The sequence was collected from a man between 65 and 85 years old with acute or convalescent COVID-19. Sequencing used peripheral blood. CDR3 reads: CASSRSGTSGDYEQYF. The DNA sequence is as follows: TGTGCCAGCAGCAGATCAGGGACTAGCGGGGACTACGAGCAGTACTTC.